Following are 27 T cell receptor beta chains from one sample sequenced in a study of cytotoxic CD8 clonotypes in ibrutinib-treated CLL. Clones were sequenced by immunoSEQ multiplex PCR, and TCRdb holds only the in-frame ones, with some missing. The table records around 250,000 clones, less than 75% of them present only once. The sample here was PBMCs, taken after 24 months of ibrutinib treatment. Receptor source: a human donor with chronic lymphocytic leukemia.

Only one count was recorded for this clone. The chain combines TRBV5-1 with TRBJ2-3; the D is unclear. V was cut by 7 bases and J by 2 bases, with 11 bases left in between. In germline, CDR1 is SGHRS, CDR2 YFSETQ. The CDR3 covers 13 residues. CDR3 DNA: TGCGCCAGCGTCGGACGAGACACAGATACGCAGTATTTT. It encodes CASVGRDTDTQYF.

This clone was detected only a few times. The J gene is TRBJ1-2, the V gene TRBV29-1, with 8 bases aligning to TRBD1. Germline CDR1 and CDR2: SQVTM and ANQGSEA. The CDR3 consists of 13 residues. V dropped 5 bases and J dropped 8; count of bases not matched to a gene: 10. In nucleotides, the CDR3 is TGCAGCGTTCCCCGACAGACAGGGGACGGCTACACCTTC. Residues: CSVPRQTGDGYTF.

The CDR3 spells CASSQWRGPGANVLTF. CDR3 in DNA: TGTGCCAGCAGCCAGTGGAGGGGGCCGGGGGCCAACGTCCTGACTTTC. The rearrangement links TRBV14 to TRBJ2-6, with a tentative D call TRBD1 (7 bases). V lost 3 bases and J 4 bases, leaving 13 bases between the germline ends. CDR1 is SGHDN, CDR2 FVKESK, per germline. This CDR3 region has 16 residues.

There are a few counts of this clone. The gene calls are TRBV19 and TRBJ1-2; D remains ambiguous. Trimming pared 4 bases from V and 0 bases from J, leaving 12 bases between. Germline CDR1 is LNHDA and CDR2 is SQIVND (reference sequence). The CDR3 has 15 residues. In DNA form, the CDR3 reads TGTGCCAGTAGTACCAGACATATAACTAACTATGGCTACACCTTC. As protein: CASSTRHITNYGYTF. Based on the CDR3 plus reference TRBV19 and TRBJ1-2, the full variable domain is DGGITQSPKYLFRKEGQNVTLSCEQNLNHDAMYWYRQDPGQGLRLIYYSQIVNDFQKGDIAEGYSVSREKKESFPLTVTSAQKNPTAFYLCASSTRHITNYGYTFGSGTRLTVV.

The chain joins TRBV14 to TRBJ2-7, with 10 nucleotides matching TRBD2. Germline-derived CDR1 and CDR2 are SGHDN and FVKESK. The junction had 11 bases not matched to a gene; V was cut back by 1 base and J by 2 bases. The CDR3 is made up of 18 amino acids. The CDR3 loop reads CASSQGPIAGGPTYEQYF. The CDR3 coding sequence is TGTGCCAGCAGCCAAGGACCTATAGCGGGAGGCCCCACCTACGAGCAGTACTTC.

The chain links TRBV19 to TRBJ2-7, with D possibly matching TRBD2 (5 bases). V was shortened by 5 bases and J by 2 bases, with 10 bases between the two germline ends. Germline V CDR1 and CDR2: LNHDA, SQIVND (reference sequence). The CDR3 is 13 residues long. The CDR3 reads CASSPEGTYEQYF. CDR3 nucleotides: TGTGCCAGTAGTCCAGAGGGCACCTACGAGCAGTACTTC.

This clone was observed a single time. The chain links TRBV30 to TRBJ2-7, with D uncertain. CDR3 length: 11 residues. Germline V gene sequence: CDR1 GTSNPN, CDR2 SVGIG (reference sequence). V was trimmed by 4 bases and J by 3 bases, leaving 7 bases between them. This chain's CDR3 is CAWIEVYEQYF. Here the CDR3 DNA reads TGTGCCTGGATAGAAGTCTACGAGCAGTACTTC.

The CDR3 reads CASSLASVSGGGETQYF. The CDR3, as DNA: TGTGCCAGCAGCCTTGCCTCCGTCTCGGGAGGTGGGGAGACCCAGTACTTC. The rearrangement uses TRBV9 and TRBJ2-5; 7 bases agree with TRBD2. The CDR3 totals 17 residues. V gave up 4 bases and J gave up 5 bases; unmatched junction bases: 17. The germline CDR1 and CDR2 sequences are SGDLS and YYNGEE.

The chain joins TRBV5-1 to TRBJ1-1; TRBD1 matches 7 bases. V gave up 4 bases and J gave up 0 bases; unmatched junction bases: 6. The CDR3 sequence is 15 residues long. CDR1 and CDR2 (germline): SGHRS, YFSETQ. CDR3 protein: CASSDPGQLNTEAFF. The CDR3 DNA reads TGCGCCAGCAGCGACCCGGGACAGCTGAACACTGAAGCTTTCTTT.

The chain uses TRBV28 and TRBJ2-1; TRBD1 matches at 7 bases. The junction had 4 bases not matched to a gene; V was cut back by 3 bases and J by 11 bases. In germline, CDR1 is MDHEN, CDR2 SYDVKM. The CDR3 is 12 amino acids. The CDR3 loop reads CASSFDRAKQFF. The CDR3, as DNA: TGTGCCAGCAGTTTTGACAGGGCTAAGCAGTTCTTC.

The V call is TRBV19, the J call TRBJ1-3; unclear D gene. The germline V gene encodes CDR1 LNHDA and CDR2 SQIVND (reference sequence). Between the trimmed V and J ends, which lost 6 bases and 7 bases, there was a span of 4 bases. CDR3 size: 10 residues. CDR3 sequence (DNA): TGTGCCAGTAGCGACAACACCATATATTTT. Amino acid sequence: CASSDNTIYF.

The CDR3 is CASSHETTGRETQYF. CDR3 nucleotides: TGCGCCAGCAGCCACGAAACGACGGGCCGAGAGACCCAGTACTTC. This chain uses TRBV4-1 with TRBJ2-5; D gene uncertain. Germline CDR1 and CDR2: MGHRA and YSYEKL. The ends were cut back, 3 bases at V and 4 bases at J, with 15 bases in the middle. The CDR3 extends over 15 amino acids.

The chain combines TRBV5-8 with TRBJ2-5; TRBD1 matches at 10 bases. Germline V CDR1 and CDR2: SGHTS, YDEGEE. This CDR3 is built from 14 residues. With 0 bases clipped from V and 9 bases from J, the junction kept 5 bases outside the gene matches. The CDR3 nucleotides read TGTGCCAGCAGCTTGGGGGACAGGGGTTCGGCCCAGTACTTC. It translates to CASSLGDRGSAQYF.

The rearrangement links TRBV28 to TRBJ2-1; D is uncertain. Germline CDR1 reads MDHEN; CDR2 reads SYDVKM. V was shortened by 1 base and J by 9 bases, with 7 bases between the two germline ends. This CDR3 has 12 residues. Here the CDR3 DNA reads TGTGCCAGCAGTTTATTAGAAGGTGAGCAGTTCTTC. This sequence encodes CASSLLEGEQFF.

This sequence joins TRBV9 and TRBJ1-2; TRBD1 matches 9 bases. CDR1 is SGDLS and CDR2 is YYNGEE in the germline V gene. The CDR3 extends over 17 amino acids. Trimming removed 3 bases from V and 5 bases from J; junction bases left unmatched: 14. The chain's CDR3 is CASSGGQGIFSFYGYTF. The CDR3 coding sequence is TGTGCCAGCAGCGGAGGACAGGGGATCTTCAGTTTTTATGGCTACACCTTC. Filled out from reference TRBV9 and TRBJ1-2, the complete variable domain reads DSGVTQTPKHLITATGQRVTLRCSPRSGDLSVYWYQQSLDQGLQFLIQYYNGEERAKGNILERFSAQQFPDLHSELNLSSLELGDSALYFCASSGGQGIFSFYGYTFGSGTRLTVV.

CDR3 residues: CASVQSGFSGYTF. CDR3 nucleotide sequence: TGTGCCAGTGTGCAATCCGGTTTTTCTGGCTACACCTTC. The chain has TRBV19 and TRBJ1-2; D is unclear. Trimming took off 8 bases at V and 7 bases at J, with 17 bases between the two ends. CDR3 length: 13 residues. Germline lookup yields CDR1 LNHDA and CDR2 SQIVND (reference sequence).

This chain joins TRBV29-1 and TRBJ2-3; the D is unclear. CDR3 length: 14 residues. Per the germline V gene, CDR1 is SQVTM and CDR2 is ANQGSEA. Trimming pared 5 bases from V and 0 bases from J, leaving 12 bases between. CDR3: CSVYQDGSTDTQYF. The CDR3 DNA sequence: TGCAGCGTTTACCAGGACGGCAGCACAGATACGCAGTATTTT.

The V and J genes are TRBV29-1 and TRBJ1-1, with D tentatively TRBD1 (6 bases). The CDR3 is made up of 11 amino acids. V was pared by 6 bases and J by 6 bases, with 11 bases between. Germline CDR1 reads SQVTM; CDR2 reads ANQGSEA. CDR3 DNA sequence: TGCAGCGTGTTCGGGGGGCCTGAAGCTTTCTTT. It yields the protein CSVFGGPEAFF.

This clone showed up just a few times. The chain links TRBV7-8 to TRBJ1-5; D is ambiguous. The V gene lost 5 bases and the J gene lost 0 bases, with 8 bases spanning the gap. Germline V gene data show CDR1 as SGHVS and CDR2 as FQNEAQ. The CDR3 consists of 14 residues. The CDR3 loop reads CASSQDGSNQPQHF. In nucleotides, the CDR3 is TGTGCCAGCAGCCAGGACGGTAGCAATCAGCCCCAGCATTTT.

The chain uses TRBV20-1 and TRBJ2-1; D is undetermined. This CDR3 is built from 11 residues. V shed 1 base and J shed 7 bases, with 5 bases lying between them. The germline V gene has CDR1 DFQATT and CDR2 SNEGSKA (reference sequence). CDR3 bases: TGCAGTGCTAGAGTTCAGAATGAGCAGTTCTTC. Translating it yields CSARVQNEQFF.

V gene TRBV5-4 combines with J gene TRBJ2-7; D unclear. Germline V gene data show CDR1 as SGHNT and CDR2 as YYREEE (reference sequence). Trimming took off 1 base at V and 4 bases at J, with 9 bases between the two ends. The CDR3 sequence is 13 residues long. This chain's CDR3 is CASSLTGVYEQYF. The CDR3 DNA follows: TGTGCCAGCAGCTTGACCGGCGTATACGAGCAGTACTTC.

V is TRBV30 and J is TRBJ2-5, with D possibly TRBD1 on 6 matching bases. The CDR3 is made up of 16 amino acids. Trimming took off 3 bases at V and 2 bases at J, with 19 bases between the two ends. Per the germline V gene, CDR1 is GTSNPN and CDR2 is SVGIG (reference sequence). The CDR3 DNA follows: TGTGCCTGGAGGAGTTCGGGGTGGGGGCGACAAGAGACCCAGTACTTC. Amino acids: CAWRSSGWGRQETQYF.

The V and J genes are TRBV7-6 and TRBJ1-2; D unclear. V was cut by 5 bases and J by 2 bases, with 15 bases left in between. Germline lookup yields CDR1 SGHVS and CDR2 FNYEAQ. The CDR3 has 15 residues. CDR3 nucleotide sequence: TGTGCCAGCAGCCCCGAGGCAACGAGGAACTATGGCTACACCTTC. It specifies CASSPEATRNYGYTF.

The chain recombines TRBV9 with TRBJ1-3, with D maybe TRBD1 (6 bases). Germline CDR1 and CDR2: SGDLS and YYNGEE. CDR3 length: 15 amino acids. Trimming removed 0 bases from V and 2 bases from J, with 9 bases in between. CDR3 residues: CASSVGRTAGNTIYF. Here the CDR3 DNA reads TGTGCCAGCAGCGTAGGTCGGACAGCTGGAAACACCATATATTTT.

The chain joins TRBV6-5 to TRBJ1-2; possibly TRBD1 for D (5 bases). In germline, CDR1 is MNHEY, CDR2 SVGAGI. With 0 bases removed from V and 8 bases from J, the gap between germline ends came to 16 bases. The CDR3 has 15 amino acids. This CDR3 is CASSYSRGRYRGYTF. CDR3 DNA: TGTGCCAGCAGTTACTCGCGGGGCCGTTACAGGGGCTACACCTTC.

The chain recombines TRBV9 with TRBJ2-3, with D uncertain. The V gene's germline CDR1 is SGDLS and CDR2 YYNGEE. This CDR3 has 11 amino acids. V was clipped by 4 bases and J by 4 bases, with 4 bases between them. The CDR3 region is CASSFSDTQYF. CDR3 in DNA: TGTGCCAGCAGCTTTTCAGATACGCAGTATTTT.

This chain links TRBV28 with TRBJ1-3; no firm D call. Germline loops: CDR1 MDHEN, CDR2 SYDVKM. V was cut by 3 bases and J by 9 bases, with 12 bases left in between. The CDR3 contains 13 residues. CDR3 protein: CASSFPPRGTIYF. The CDR3 nucleotides are TGTGCCAGCAGTTTCCCCCCTCGAGGCACCATATATTTT. The full variable domain, with the rest looked up from reference TRBV28 and TRBJ1-3, is DVKVTQSSRYLVKRTGEKVFLECVQDMDHENMFWYRQDPGLGLRLIYFSYDVKMKEKGDIPEGYSVSREKKERFSLILESASTNQTSMYLCASSFPPRGTIYFGEGSWLTVV.